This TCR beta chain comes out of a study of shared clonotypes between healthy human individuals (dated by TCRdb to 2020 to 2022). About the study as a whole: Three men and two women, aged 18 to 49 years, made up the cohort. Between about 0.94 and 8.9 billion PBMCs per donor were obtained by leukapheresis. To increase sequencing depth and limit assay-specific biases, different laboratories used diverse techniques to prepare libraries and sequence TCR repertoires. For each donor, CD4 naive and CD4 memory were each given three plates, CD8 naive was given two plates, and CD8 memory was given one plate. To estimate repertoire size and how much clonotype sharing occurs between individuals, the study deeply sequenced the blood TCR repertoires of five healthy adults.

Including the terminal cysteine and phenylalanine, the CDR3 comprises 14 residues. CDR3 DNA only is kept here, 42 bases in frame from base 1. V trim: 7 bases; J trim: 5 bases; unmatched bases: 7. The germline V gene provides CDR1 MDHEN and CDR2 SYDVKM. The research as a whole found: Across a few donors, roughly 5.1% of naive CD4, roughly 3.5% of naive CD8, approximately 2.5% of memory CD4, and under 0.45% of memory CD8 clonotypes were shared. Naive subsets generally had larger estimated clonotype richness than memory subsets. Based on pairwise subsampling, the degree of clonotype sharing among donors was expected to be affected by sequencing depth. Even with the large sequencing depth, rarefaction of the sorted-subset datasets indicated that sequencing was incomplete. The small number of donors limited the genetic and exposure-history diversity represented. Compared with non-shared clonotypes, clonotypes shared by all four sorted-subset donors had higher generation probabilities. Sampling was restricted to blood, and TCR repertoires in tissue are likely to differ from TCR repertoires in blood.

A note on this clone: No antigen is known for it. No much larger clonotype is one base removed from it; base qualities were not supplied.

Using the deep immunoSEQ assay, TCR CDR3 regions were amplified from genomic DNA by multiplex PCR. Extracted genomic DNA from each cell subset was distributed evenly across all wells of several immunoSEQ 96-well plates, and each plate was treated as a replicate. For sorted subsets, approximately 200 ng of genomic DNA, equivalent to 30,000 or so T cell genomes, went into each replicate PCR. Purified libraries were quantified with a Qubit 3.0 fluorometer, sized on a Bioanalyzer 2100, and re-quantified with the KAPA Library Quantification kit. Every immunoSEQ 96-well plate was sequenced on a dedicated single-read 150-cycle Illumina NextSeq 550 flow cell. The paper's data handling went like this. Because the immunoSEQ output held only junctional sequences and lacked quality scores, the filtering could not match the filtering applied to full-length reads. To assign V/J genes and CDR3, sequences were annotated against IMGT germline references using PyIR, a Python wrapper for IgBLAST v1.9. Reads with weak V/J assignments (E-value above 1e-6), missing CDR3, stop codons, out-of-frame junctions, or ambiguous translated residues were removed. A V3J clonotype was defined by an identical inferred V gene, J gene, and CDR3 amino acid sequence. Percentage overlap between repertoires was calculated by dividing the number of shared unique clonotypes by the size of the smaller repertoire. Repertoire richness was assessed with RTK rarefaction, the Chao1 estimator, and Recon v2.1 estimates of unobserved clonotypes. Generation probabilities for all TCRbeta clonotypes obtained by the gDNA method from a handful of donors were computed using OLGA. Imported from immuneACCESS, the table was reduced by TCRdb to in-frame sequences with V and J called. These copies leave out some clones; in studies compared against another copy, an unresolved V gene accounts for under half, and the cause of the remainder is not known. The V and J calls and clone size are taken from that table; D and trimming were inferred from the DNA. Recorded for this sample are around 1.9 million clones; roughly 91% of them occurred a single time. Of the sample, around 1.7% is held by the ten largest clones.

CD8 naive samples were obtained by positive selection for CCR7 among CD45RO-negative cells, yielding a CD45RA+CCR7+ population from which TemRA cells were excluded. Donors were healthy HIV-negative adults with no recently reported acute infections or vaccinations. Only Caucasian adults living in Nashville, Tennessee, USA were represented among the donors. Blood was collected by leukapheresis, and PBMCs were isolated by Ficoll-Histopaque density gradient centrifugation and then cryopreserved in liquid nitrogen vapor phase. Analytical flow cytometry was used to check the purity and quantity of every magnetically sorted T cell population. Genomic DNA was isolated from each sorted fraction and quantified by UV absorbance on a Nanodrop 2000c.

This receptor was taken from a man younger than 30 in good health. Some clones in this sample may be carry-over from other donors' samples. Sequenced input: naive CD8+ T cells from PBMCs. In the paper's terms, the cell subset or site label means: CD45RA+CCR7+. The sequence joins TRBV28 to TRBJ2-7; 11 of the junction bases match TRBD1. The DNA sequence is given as TGTGCCAGCACCCTGAGGACAGGGGGCGACGAGCAGTACTTC. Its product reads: CASTLRTGGDEQYF.